A single sample is the source of the 15 T cell receptor beta chains below, sequenced in a study of technical replicates of blood from a handful of donors. Here immunoSEQ multiplex PCR was the method, and the copy in TCRdb shows in-frame clones only, minus some. The data show about 84,000 clones, around 97% seen once. Sequenced material: T cells isolated from PBMCs. The receptors shown here come from a human donor in good health.

V is TRBV30 and J is TRBJ1-3, with unresolved D. There are 14 residues in the CDR3. Trimming left V 5 bases short and J 0 bases short, with 11 bases between. Germline V gene sequence: CDR1 GTSNPN, CDR2 SVGIG (reference sequence). The CDR3 bases are TGTGCCTGGGCCCTAGGAGTCTCTGGAAACACCATATATTTT. This sequence encodes CAWALGVSGNTIYF.

V and J are TRBV9 and TRBJ1-1; D call uncertain. The V end lost 3 bases, the J end lost 11 bases, and 11 bases lay between the germline ends. From germline, CDR1 is SGDLS and CDR2 YYNGEE. This CDR3 is 11 amino acids long. CDR3 sequence (DNA): TGTGCCAGCAGCGCCGGGGATGGGGCTTTCTTT. It translates to CASSAGDGAFF. Variable domain in full (rest from reference TRBV9 and TRBJ1-1): DSGVTQTPKHLITATGQRVTLRCSPRSGDLSVYWYQQSLDQGLQFLIQYYNGEERAKGNILERFSAQQFPDLHSELNLSSLELGDSALYFCASSAGDGAFFGQGTRLTVV.

The chain joins TRBV28 to TRBJ2-1; D gene unclear. The length of the CDR3 is 12 residues. Trimming removed 7 bases from V and 4 bases from J, with 8 bases in between. Looked up from germline, CDR1 is MDHEN and CDR2 is SYDVKM. CDR3 bases: TGTGCCAGCAATTGGGCTTACAATGAGCAGTTCTTC. It specifies CASNWAYNEQFF. Filled out from reference TRBV28 and TRBJ2-1, the complete variable domain reads DVKVTQSSRYLVKRTGEKVFLECVQDMDHENMFWYRQDPGLGLRLIYFSYDVKMKEKGDIPEGYSVSREKKERFSLILESASTNQTSMYLCASNWAYNEQFFGPGTRLTVL.

The chain has TRBV2 and TRBJ1-4; D possibly corresponds to TRBD1 (5 bases). This CDR3 has 15 amino acids. Trimming left V 2 bases short and J 8 bases short, with 15 bases between. Germline values: CDR1 SNHLY, CDR2 FYNNEI. CDR3 bases: TGTGCCAGCAGTGAAACCATAGGGGCGCGAGAAAAACTGTTTTTT. Residues: CASSETIGAREKLFF. Full variable domain (remainder filled in from reference TRBV2 and TRBJ1-4): EPEVTQTPSHQVTQMGQEVILRCVPISNHLYFYWYRQILGQKVEFLVSFYNNEISEKSEIFDDQFSVERPDGSNFTLKIRSTKLEDSAMYFCASSETIGAREKLFFGSGTQLSVL.

The chain uses TRBV2 and TRBJ2-1; 12 nucleotides align to TRBD2. The CDR3 contains 14 residues. The V gene's germline CDR1 is SNHLY and CDR2 FYNNEI. The ends lost 11 bases at V and 4 bases at J; junction bases unmatched: 6. CDR3 DNA sequence: TGTGCCTATACTAGCGGGGGGACTTACAATGAGCAGTTCTTC. The encoded protein is CAYTSGGTYNEQFF.

V is TRBV10-1 and J is TRBJ2-7; weak D call: TRBD2 (6 bases). The germline V and J ends were trimmed by 4 bases and 6 bases, with 16 bases remaining between them. CDR1 is WNHNN and CDR2 is SYGVQD in the germline V gene (reference sequence). The CDR3 extends over 14 amino acids. CDR3 in amino acids: CASSGRTKGSEQYF. Written as DNA, the CDR3 is TGCGCCAGCAGTGGAAGGACTAAAGGGTCCGAGCAGTACTTC.

CDR3 in DNA: TGTGCCAGCAGCTTGGATACGACAGAGTACAATGAGCAGTTCTTC. Its protein product is CASSLDTTEYNEQFF. This chain links TRBV5-4 with TRBJ2-1; tentative D call: TRBD1 (5 bases). The germline gives CDR1 SGHNT, CDR2 YYREEE (reference sequence). This CDR3 comprises 15 residues. V lost 0 bases to trimming and J lost 4 bases, with 11 bases between them.

The rearrangement joins TRBV28 to TRBJ1-2; 9 positions agree with TRBD1. V was clipped by 5 bases and J by 0 bases; unmatched bases: 4. The CDR3 runs 15 residues. The V gene's germline CDR1 is MDHEN and CDR2 SYDVKM. CDR3 region: CASSPWDRANYGYTF. DNA for the CDR3: TGTGCCAGCAGTCCCTGGGACAGGGCTAACTATGGCTACACCTTC.

This sequence joins TRBV9 and TRBJ2-2; D unresolved. Germline CDR1 and CDR2: SGDLS and YYNGEE. Between the trimmed V and J ends, which lost 0 bases and 5 bases, there was a span of 8 bases. The CDR3 loop spans 14 amino acids. For the CDR3, the DNA is TGTGCCAGCAGCGTAGCCCCGGAGACCGGGGAGCTGTTTTTT. Its translation: CASSVAPETGELFF.

The CDR3 sequence: CASSLRGEGEQFF. In DNA form, the CDR3 reads TGTGCCAGCAGCCTCCGGGGGGAGGGTGAGCAGTTCTTC. The V and J genes are TRBV11-3 and TRBJ2-1; TRBD2 matches at 7 bases. This CDR3 comprises 13 residues. Germline CDR1 is SGHNT and CDR2 is YENEEA. V shed 5 bases, J shed 9 bases, and the junction held 7 bases outside the gene matches.

The V and J genes are TRBV19 and TRBJ2-6; D is undetermined. V was trimmed by 2 bases and J by 4 bases, leaving 3 bases between them. This CDR3 is 13 amino acids long. Germline V gives CDR1 LNHDA, CDR2 SQIVND (reference sequence). The CDR3 here is CASSISGANVLTF. CDR3 nucleotides: TGTGCCAGTAGTATATCAGGGGCCAACGTCCTGACTTTC.

The chain links TRBV2 to TRBJ1-1, with a weak D call TRBD1 (5 bases). The V gene lost 7 bases and the J gene lost 2 bases, with 14 bases spanning the gap. CDR3 size: 14 residues. Germline CDR1 and CDR2: SNHLY and FYNNEI. DNA for the CDR3: TGTGCCAGCACGCAGATGGGGCAAAACACTGAAGCTTTCTTT. The encoded protein is CASTQMGQNTEAFF.

This rearrangement joins TRBV30 to TRBJ1-2; no clear D. This CDR3 region has 15 residues. The V gene lost 2 bases and the J gene lost 5 bases, with 18 bases spanning the gap. Germline V gene lookup returns CDR1 GTSNPN and CDR2 SVGIG (reference sequence). CDR3 sequence: CAWSMGPEVVYGYTF. CDR3 nucleotides: TGTGCCTGGAGTATGGGCCCGGAGGTAGTGTATGGCTACACCTTC.

The rearrangement joins TRBV7-2 to TRBJ2-3; 8 nucleotides line up with TRBD1. The CDR3 runs 18 residues. Losses at the gene ends were 0 bases for V and 6 bases for J; bases not matched to a gene: 14. The V gene's germline CDR1 is SGHTA and CDR2 FQGNSA. The CDR3 DNA follows: TGTGCCAGCAGCTTAGCCGGGCCAGGGGGCTTTCGGGTGGATACGCAGTATTTT. This translates into CASSLAGPGGFRVDTQYF. Full variable domain (outside the CDR3, taken from reference TRBV7-2 and TRBJ2-3): GAGVSQSPSNKVTEKGKDVELRCDPISGHTALYWYRQSLGQGLEFLIYFQGNSAPDKSGLPSDRFSAERTGGSVSTLTIQRTQQEDSAVYLCASSLAGPGGFRVDTQYFGPGTRLTVL.

The CDR3 coding sequence is TGCGCCAGCACAGGGGCAGGGAACTATGGCTACACCTTC. It is translated as CASTGAGNYGYTF. This sequence joins TRBV4-1 and TRBJ1-2; possible D gene TRBD1, 6 bases. This CDR3 spans 13 amino acids. The germline gives CDR1 MGHRA, CDR2 YSYEKL. V was pared by 7 bases and J by 2 bases, with 11 bases between.